This T cell receptor beta chain derives from a study of blood T cell repertoires in COVID-19. On the study more broadly: COVID-19 samples collected from the United States, Italy and Spain covered acute and convalescent phases. Sample material is recorded as cDNA or gDNA derived from T cells, B-cell-depleted T cells, or PBMCs.

The CDR3 has 13 amino acids. Looked up from germline, CDR1 is LNHDA and CDR2 is SQIVND (reference sequence). The V end was cut by 0 bases, the J end by 4 bases, with 6 bases between. In the original workflow: Amplification from reference gene primers served as the basis for estimated nucleated cell counts. Sequencing used immunoSEQ multiplex PCR; TCRdb keeps in-frame clones, though not all of them. The V and J calls and clone size were taken over from that table, and D and trimming were inferred from the DNA. Of 100,000 to 150,000 clones listed, about three quarters are singletons. To note about this clone: Different DNA sequences within this sample yield the same CDR3.

The sequence was obtained from a woman aged 70 to 79 with acute or convalescent COVID-19. What was sequenced was peripheral blood. The gene calls are TRBV19 and TRBJ1-2, with a possible D match to TRBD1 (6 bases). CDR3 sequence reads: CASSIDRGYGYTF. The CDR3, as DNA: TGTGCCAGTAGTATAGACAGGGGCTATGGCTACACCTTC.